The T cell receptor (beta chain) under discussion was sequenced for a study of cytomegalovirus exposure and HLA in healthy donors. Study summary: Inside one of the first data releases sat tens of millions of unique TCRs taken from HLA-typed donors.

Trimming cost V 5 bases and J 1 base, with 14 bases left between them. The CDR3 runs to 15 residues. The germline CDR1 and CDR2 sequences are MDHEN and SYDVKM. Both 60 Vbeta primers and 13 Jbeta primers went into the PCR. The table came from immunoSEQ multiplex PCR; TCRdb's copy has only in-frame clones and leaves some out. The sample has 150,000 or so clones; roughly 80% are singletons. On this clone itself: Its antigen is currently unknown.

General study points: An analysis was carried out later, and it reportedly showed fewer N-insertions in an Asian-associated ancestry cluster than the approximately 610-donor mean. Most TCR sequences proved rare, with some public TCRs found in many donors. Common viral pathogens (according to a later analysis) appeared linked to several of the most significant clusters.

The sequencing input was PBMCs. The genes are TRBV28 and TRBJ1-2; possible D gene TRBD1, 6 bases. The receptor comes from a male donor in good health and CMV-seronegative. The CDR3 is CASSATGSVNYGYTF. CDR3 DNA sequence: TGTGCCAGCAGTGCTACAGGGTCTGTTAACTATGGCTACACCTTC.